A single sample gave rise to the 18 T cell receptor beta chains below, sequenced in a study of blood T cell repertoires in COVID-19. The assay was immunoSEQ multiplex PCR, and TCRdb's table has in-frame clones only and misses some. The sample shows approximately 79,000 clones, around 80% of them seen only once. Sequenced input: peripheral blood. These receptors all come from a man aged 50 to 60 with COVID-19, enrolled during active disease.

The chain has TRBV6-2 or TRBV6-3 and TRBJ2-1, with TRBD2 matching 7 bases. The CDR3 contains 13 residues. Looked up from germline, CDR1 is MNHEY and CDR2 is SVGEGT. The trim removed 1 base at V and 10 bases at J, leaving 4 bases unmatched. The CDR3 DNA sequence: TGTGCCAGCAGTTACTTTGTGGGAGGGGAGCAGTTCTTC. Protein sequence: CASSYFVGGEQFF.

The chain has TRBV6-5 and TRBJ2-7; a possible D gene is TRBD2 (6 bases). The V end was cut by 5 bases, the J end by 3 bases, with 14 bases between. CDR3 size: 14 residues. Per germline, CDR1 MNHEY and CDR2 SVGAGI. CDR3 region: CASSRLVSSYEQYF. The CDR3 DNA sequence: TGTGCCAGCAGTAGACTAGTTTCGAGCTACGAGCAGTACTTC.

This clone was picked up a small number of times. The genes are TRBV10-3 and TRBJ2-3, with 10 positions matching TRBD1. J lost 3 bases, V lost 8 bases, and 2 bases had no gene match. The CDR3 loop spans 13 amino acids. Germline V gene data show CDR1 as ENHRY and CDR2 as SYGVKD. The DNA for the CDR3 is TGTGCCATCCTGGGACAGGGGACAGATACGCAGTATTTT. This encodes CAILGQGTDTQYF.

The rearrangement uses TRBV28 and TRBJ1-3; TRBD1 agrees at 8 bases. This CDR3 has 15 amino acids. Trimming took 2 bases from V and 3 from J; bases not matched to a gene: 3. The germline CDR1 and CDR2 sequences are MDHEN and SYDVKM. CDR3 nucleotide sequence: TGTGCCAGCAGTTTAGGACAGGGAGTTGGAAACACCATATATTTT. It encodes CASSLGQGVGNTIYF.

The V and J genes are TRBV9 and TRBJ2-2; 7 bases match TRBD2. Germline trimming cut 6 bases from V and 4 bases from J; bases unmatched to any gene: 3. Germline CDR1 and CDR2: SGDLS and YYNGEE. The CDR3 length is 13 residues. CDR3 coding DNA: TGTGCCAGCACGGGAGGTGGCACCGGGGAGCTGTTTTTT. This gives the protein CASTGGGTGELFF. The full variable domain, with the rest looked up from reference TRBV9 and TRBJ2-2, is DSGVTQTPKHLITATGQRVTLRCSPRSGDLSVYWYQQSLDQGLQFLIQYYNGEERAKGNILERFSAQQFPDLHSELNLSSLELGDSALYFCASTGGGTGELFFGEGSRLTVL.

The chain employs TRBV18 and TRBJ1-5; 8 bases line up with TRBD1. The junction had 4 bases not matched to a gene; V was cut back by 2 bases and J by 7 bases. CDR1 and CDR2 (germline): KGHSH, LQKENI. The CDR3 length is 14 residues. CDR3 sequence: CASSPSGQGQPQHF. The CDR3 nucleotides read TGTGCCAGCTCACCATCCGGACAGGGCCAGCCCCAGCATTTT.

This clone occurred a few times. The J gene is TRBJ1-3, the V gene TRBV5-1, with 11 bases identical to TRBD1. The trim removed 2 bases at V and 3 bases at J, leaving 4 bases unmatched. CDR3 size: 16 residues. Per the germline V gene, CDR1 is SGHRS and CDR2 is YFSETQ. The chain's CDR3 is CASSLGQGADGNTIYF. CDR3 coding DNA: TGCGCCAGCAGCTTAGGACAGGGGGCGGATGGAAACACCATATATTTT.

The chain links TRBV3-1 (or the pseudogene TRBV3-2) to TRBJ2-7, with unresolved D. CDR3 length equals 15 residues. In germline, CDR1 is LGHDT, CDR2 YNNKEL (reference sequence). With 0 bases removed from V and 0 bases from J, the gap between germline ends came to 9 bases. CDR3 amino acids: CASSQDRGSSYEQYF. DNA of the CDR3: TGTGCCAGCAGCCAAGATCGCGGCAGCTCCTACGAGCAGTACTTC.

The chain uses TRBV14 and TRBJ2-1; D may be TRBD2 (6 bases). CDR1 is SGHDN, CDR2 FVKESK, per germline. Trimming left V 4 bases short and J 7 bases short, with 17 bases between. The CDR3 is made up of 15 amino acids. The CDR3 sequence is CASSLAIGTFNEQFF. The CDR3 nucleotides read TGTGCCAGCAGCCTGGCGATAGGGACTTTTAATGAGCAGTTCTTC.

The chain joins TRBV7-2 to TRBJ2-2, with TRBD2 matching 9 bases. The J segment lost 6 bases and the V segment lost 10 bases, leaving 12 bases of the junction unmatched. Germline CDR1 reads SGHTA; CDR2 reads FQGNSA. The CDR3 is 15 residues long. DNA for the CDR3: TGTGCCACCTCGACCTGGGTAGCGGGAGCCGGGGAGCTGTTTTTT. The encoded protein is CATSTWVAGAGELFF.

V is TRBV30 and J is TRBJ2-7, with D perhaps assigned TRBD1 or TRBD2 (5 bases each). V lost 5 bases and J 0 bases, leaving 11 bases between the germline ends. The CDR3 contains 13 residues. Germline CDR1 and CDR2: GTSNPN and SVGIG (reference sequence). CDR3 residues: CAWGTGSSYEQYF. Here the CDR3 DNA reads TGTGCCTGGGGGACGGGGAGCTCCTACGAGCAGTACTTC.

This clone was observed a few times. J is TRBJ2-7 and V is TRBV20-1; weak D call: TRBD1 (6 bases). CDR3 length: 15 residues. Trimming removed 3 bases from V and 0 bases from J, with 15 bases in between. Germline V gene data show CDR1 as DFQATT and CDR2 as SNEGSKA (reference sequence). As DNA, the CDR3 is TGCAGTGCTAGTGACAGGAGAACTAGCTCCTACGAGCAGTACTTC. This gives the protein CSASDRRTSSYEQYF.

The chain uses TRBV18 and TRBJ2-5, with 10 nucleotides matching TRBD1. Germline CDR1 KGHSH, CDR2 LQKENI. The V and J ends lost 4 bases and 4 bases, in that order; junction bases with no gene match: 6. This CDR3 has 15 residues. Here the CDR3 DNA reads TGTGCCAGCTCACTATTCGGGACAGGGGCAGAGACCCAGTACTTC. Amino acid sequence: CASSLFGTGAETQYF.

V gene TRBV5-1 combines with J gene TRBJ2-2, with 8 bases matching TRBD2. J was trimmed by 0 bases and V by 5 bases; bases with no gene match: 3. CDR1 is SGHRS, CDR2 YFSETQ, per germline. The CDR3 has 15 residues. CDR3 in DNA: TGCGCCAGCAGGCGGGAGGCTACGAACACCGGGGAGCTGTTTTTT. Encoded protein: CASRREATNTGELFF.

The chain carries TRBV19 and TRBJ2-2, with 7 bases that match TRBD1. V gave up 3 bases and J gave up 3 bases; unmatched junction bases: 1. The CDR3 has 14 amino acids. CDR1 is LNHDA and CDR2 is SQIVND in the germline V gene (reference sequence). The CDR3 DNA is TGTGCCAGTAGTATCGGACAGGACACCGGGGAGCTGTTTTTT. Amino acid sequence: CASSIGQDTGELFF.

The rearrangement links TRBV14 to TRBJ2-5; no reliable D call. V gave up 1 base and J gave up 7 bases, with 7 bases separating them. The CDR3 is 12 amino acids. From germline, CDR1 is SGHDN and CDR2 FVKESK. CDR3 amino acids: CASSQGLATQYF. The CDR3 DNA is TGTGCCAGCAGCCAAGGTTTGGCGACCCAGTACTTC.

The chain has TRBV28 and TRBJ1-1; 9 positions match TRBD1. The CDR3 length is 17 residues. Trimming at V came to 6 bases and at J to 6 bases, leaving 17 bases not matched to a gene. Germline CDR1 MDHEN, CDR2 SYDVKM. The CDR3 here is CASSLSMPTGGIAEAFF. The CDR3 coding sequence is TGTGCCAGCAGCCTAAGTATGCCCACAGGGGGCATTGCTGAAGCTTTCTTT.

The chain uses TRBV19 and TRBJ2-6, with 8 positions matching TRBD1. The CDR3 loop spans 19 amino acids. The ends lost 0 bases at V and 0 bases at J; junction bases unmatched: 7. Germline loops: CDR1 LNHDA, CDR2 SQIVND (reference sequence). The CDR3 DNA sequence: TGTGCCAGTAGTATAGATTCAAGGACAGGGCGCTCTGGGGCCAACGTCCTGACTTTC. It yields the protein CASSIDSRTGRSGANVLTF.